Below, 27 T cell receptor beta chains from the same sample are listed, as sequenced in a study of T cells in Graves' hyperthyroidism and ophthalmopathy. Template material for amplifying TCR beta CDR3 regions consisted of RNA transcripts. RT-PCR in the first round (using the HTBI primer set) targeted the TCR CDR3. A single record per CDR3 protein comes from TCRdb applying MiXCR to the multiplex PCR reads. The top ten clones hold roughly 8.2% of a sample with hundreds of thousands of distinct CDR3 sequences, about 45% of them seen once. The material sequenced was peripheral blood or thyroid tissue (not recorded which). The source is a woman younger than 35 with Graves' hyperthyroidism.

This clonotype occurred once. The chain is built from TRBV7-8 and TRBJ1-6; D might be TRBD1 (5 bases). V was cut by 5 bases and J by 7 bases, with 12 bases left in between. Looked up from germline, CDR1 is SGHVS and CDR2 is FQNEAQ. This CDR3 region has 14 residues. The CDR3 coding sequence is TGTGCCAGCAGCCCTAGCCGGGGGAATTCACCCCTCCACTTT. It yields the protein CASSPSRGNSPLHF.

In its sample, this clonotype was seen a few times. The J gene is TRBJ2-5, the V gene TRBV20-1; D might be TRBD1 (6 bases). Germline V lookup: CDR1 DFQATT, CDR2 SNEGSKA (reference sequence). V gave up 3 bases and J gave up 5 bases, with 16 bases separating them. The CDR3 extends over 14 amino acids. The CDR3 coding sequence is TGCAGTGCTAGTTTGTCAGGGGCGCAGGAGACCCAGTACTTC. It specifies CSASLSGAQETQYF.

In this sample, this clonotype turned up many times. The chain joins TRBV7-8 to TRBJ2-7, with 12 nucleotides matching TRBD2. The junction had 8 bases not matched to a gene; V was cut back by 4 bases and J by 4 bases. Per the germline V gene, CDR1 is SGHVS and CDR2 is FQNEAQ. The CDR3 has 16 residues. This chain's CDR3 is CASSSSRLAGVYEQYF. Here the CDR3 DNA reads TGTGCCAGCAGCTCGTCAAGACTAGCGGGGGTATACGAGCAGTACTTC.

V gene TRBV7-8 combines with J gene TRBJ2-5; D is unclear. CDR3 length equals 13 residues. Germline CDR1 reads SGHVS; CDR2 reads FQNEAQ. V shed 1 base and J shed 6 bases, with 9 bases lying between them. The CDR3 DNA follows: TGTGCCAGCAGCTTAGGCCGGACCAAGACCCAGTACTTC. Translating it yields CASSLGRTKTQYF.

A few counts support this clonotype. V and J are TRBV19 and TRBJ1-1; the D gene is possibly TRBD1 (5 bases). This CDR3 spans 12 amino acids. Germline loops: CDR1 LNHDA, CDR2 SQIVND (reference sequence). Between the trimmed V and J ends, which lost 2 bases and 8 bases, there was a span of 9 bases. The chain's CDR3 is CASSIKGTEAFF. The DNA for the CDR3 is TGTGCCAGTAGTATAAAGGGGACCGAAGCTTTCTTT.

This sequence joins TRBV15 and TRBJ1-2; no clear D. V gave up 2 bases and J gave up 12 bases, with 10 bases separating them. The CDR3 has 11 amino acids. The V gene's germline CDR1 is LNHNV and CDR2 YYDKDF (reference sequence). The CDR3 DNA is TGTGCCACCAGCAGACCCTTAGGCGACACCTTC. Translating gives CATSRPLGDTF.

As DNA, the CDR3 is TGTGCCAGCAGCACATCGACAGGGGCAGAAGAGACCCAGTACTTC. Amino acids: CASSTSTGAEETQYF. The chain recombines TRBV7-3 with TRBJ2-5; TRBD1 matches at 8 bases. CDR3 length: 15 amino acids. J lost 3 bases, V lost 5 bases, and 8 bases had no gene match. Germline CDR1 reads SGHTA; CDR2 reads FQGTGA.

This clonotype was seen a handful of times. CDR3 in DNA: TGTGCTAGCCCTGCGGCGGGAGGGAACAGGGAGACCCAGTACTTC. It specifies CASPAAGGNRETQYF. The chain couples TRBV2 to TRBJ2-5; 9 bases match TRBD2. This CDR3 region has 15 residues. Germline V lookup: CDR1 SNHLY, CDR2 FYNNEI.

The gene calls are TRBV10-2 and TRBJ2-7; D possibly uses TRBD1 or TRBD2 (5 bases each). CDR1 is WSHSY, CDR2 SAAADI, per germline. Trimming removed 4 bases at V and 6 bases at J, with 7 bases between. The CDR3 has 11 residues. The CDR3 spells CASSGDVEQYF. The CDR3 DNA reads as TGCGCCAGCAGTGGGGACGTCGAGCAGTACTTC.

This clonotype was seen many times. This chain links TRBV2 with TRBJ1-5; D perhaps matches TRBD1 (6 bases). CDR1 SNHLY and CDR2 FYNNEI come from the germline V gene. This CDR3 spans 14 amino acids. Trimming removed 7 bases from V and 6 bases from J, with 16 bases in between. The CDR3 DNA reads as TGTGCCAGCACCCTAGGGGGGGTCGGTCAGCCCCAGCATTTT. This codes for CASTLGGVGQPQHF.

This clonotype was seen once. V is TRBV12-5 and J is TRBJ1-6; maybe TRBD1 (6 bases). Germline V lookup: CDR1 LGHNT, CDR2 FRNRAP. The CDR3 is made up of 15 amino acids. CDR3 in amino acids: CASSSGSGDDSPLHF. The CDR3 nucleotides read TGTGCCAGCAGTTCTGGGTCAGGGGATGATTCACCCCTCCACTTT.

The rearrangement links TRBV20-1 to TRBJ2-7; D gene ambiguous. CDR3 length: 14 residues. The germline CDR1 and CDR2 sequences are DFQATT and SNEGSKA (reference sequence). V lost 0 bases to trimming and J lost 2 bases, with 11 bases between them. CDR3 residues: CSAREQRLAYEQYF. Written as DNA, the CDR3 is TGCAGTGCTAGAGAACAGAGGCTTGCCTACGAGCAGTACTTC.

The table lists this clonotype with a count of one. The chain combines TRBV10-3 with TRBJ2-5; tentatively, D is TRBD2 (6 bases). Trimming stripped 5 bases from V and 4 bases from J, with 17 bases between. There are 15 residues in the CDR3. The germline V gene has CDR1 ENHRY and CDR2 SYGVKD. CDR3 nucleotides: TGTGCCATCAGTCTCATGGGCGCGGAGGGAGAGACCCAGTACTTC. Amino acid sequence: CAISLMGAEGETQYF.

V is TRBV7-3 and J is TRBJ1-1, with 7 bases aligning to TRBD1. The CDR3 consists of 11 residues. The V and J ends lost 11 bases and 3 bases, in that order; junction bases with no gene match: 3. Germline V lookup: CDR1 SGHTA, CDR2 FQGTGA. The CDR3 DNA reads TGTGCCGGAGGACAGGACACTGAAGCTTTCTTT. Amino acids: CAGGQDTEAFF.

CDR3 coding DNA: TGTGCCACCAGCAGAGCCGCGGCACGGTGGGCTAGCGGGAGGGATGAGCAGTACTTC. Protein: CATSRAAARWASGRDEQYF. The rearrangement links TRBV15 to TRBJ2-7, with 12 positions matching TRBD2. The germline V gene encodes CDR1 LNHNV and CDR2 YYDKDF (reference sequence). CDR3 length: 19 amino acids. V shed 1 base and J 7 bases; nucleotides not matched to a gene: 17.

This clonotype was counted between two and nine times. This chain uses TRBV11-2 with TRBJ2-7; D is possibly TRBD2 (6 bases). The CDR3 runs to 15 residues. The V gene lost 3 bases and the J gene lost 2 bases, with 14 bases spanning the gap. Germline V CDR1 and CDR2: SGHAT, FQNNGV. CDR3 sequence: CASSLQTGLAYEQYF. CDR3 DNA: TGTGCCAGCAGCTTGCAAACGGGACTTGCCTACGAGCAGTACTTC.

This clonotype occurred many times. As DNA, the CDR3 is TGTGCCAGCGGTCAAAACAGGGGAGGCACCACTGAAGCTTTCTTT. Its translation: CASGQNRGGTTEAFF. This sequence joins TRBV7-9 and TRBJ1-1, with 7 positions matching TRBD1. V lost 8 bases and J lost 4; bases outside the gene matches: 13. The CDR3 has 15 amino acids. Germline V gene data show CDR1 as SEHNR and CDR2 as FQNEAQ (reference sequence).

This clonotype was detected once. DNA of the CDR3: TGTGCCAGCGGGACAGGGACCCTTAGTTCACCCCTCCACTTT. It translates to CASGTGTLSSPLHF. The chain has TRBV9 and TRBJ1-6; 9 bases align to TRBD1. J lost 9 bases, V lost 7 bases, and 8 bases had no gene match. CDR1 SGDLS and CDR2 YYNGEE come from the germline V gene. The length of the CDR3 is 14 residues.

V is TRBV12-3 or TRBV12-4 and J is TRBJ2-7, with TRBD2 matching over 11 bases. The length of the CDR3 is 16 residues. With V trimmed by 3 bases and J by 5 bases, 9 bases remained unmatched. CDR3 sequence reads: CASSFFPLAGDDEQYF. Written as DNA, the CDR3 is TGTGCCAGCAGTTTTTTCCCACTAGCGGGAGATGACGAGCAGTACTTC.

The V call is TRBV25-1, the J call TRBJ1-1; 10 nucleotides line up with TRBD1. The CDR3 consists of 16 residues. Trimming took 4 bases from V and 3 from J; bases not matched to a gene: 8. Germline V gene sequence: CDR1 MGHDK, CDR2 SYGVNS. CDR3 nucleotides: TGTGCCAGCAGTGCTAGAGATGGGACAGGGGACACTGAAGCTTTCTTT. Translated, it gives CASSARDGTGDTEAFF. The variable domain in full, completed from reference TRBV25-1 and TRBJ1-1, reads EADIYQTPRYLVIGTGKKITLECSQTMGHDKMYWYQQDPGMELHLIHYSYGVNSTEKGDLSSESTVSRIRTEHFPLTLESARPSHTSQYLCASSARDGTGDTEAFFGQGTRLTVV.

Many counts were recorded for this clonotype. The V and J genes are TRBV25-1 and TRBJ2-7, with D uncertain. Trimming left V 3 bases short and J 2 bases short, with 11 bases between. In germline, CDR1 is MGHDK, CDR2 SYGVNS. The CDR3 contains 14 residues. CDR3 in DNA: TGTGCCAGCAGTGAGAACATTCTACCCTACGAGCAGTACTTC. It yields the protein CASSENILPYEQYF.

V is TRBV11-3 and J is TRBJ1-2; TRBD1 is a possible D gene (5 bases). The CDR3 spans 12 residues. Looked up from germline, CDR1 is SGHNT and CDR2 is YENEEA. V was shortened by 10 bases and J by 1 base, with 10 bases between the two germline ends. The CDR3 sequence: CATWGLNYGYTF. The CDR3 DNA reads TGTGCCACCTGGGGACTTAACTATGGCTACACCTTC.

On this clonotype itself: Likely a read error: the CDR3 ends without its conserved phenylalanine or tryptophan. No DNA is shown, since the ends of the CDR3 on it are uncertain; the CDR3 is the one TCRdb lists. The chain is built from TRBV2 and TRBJ1-1; the table names TRBD1, a call not compared with the DNA. Germline values: CDR1 SNHLY, CDR2 FYNNEI. The CDR3 is 9 amino acids long, termini counted. The CDR3 spells CASNQGQLY.

This chain connects TRBV7-9 to TRBJ1-1; D unclear. The germline V gene encodes CDR1 SEHNR and CDR2 FQNEAQ (reference sequence). The CDR3 loop spans 16 amino acids. V lost 5 bases and J 4 bases, leaving 20 bases between the germline ends. In DNA form, the CDR3 reads TGTGCCAGCAGCCTAGGGCTCGGTTCCGCGGGCACTGAAGCTTTCTTT. Its translation: CASSLGLGSAGTEAFF.

J is TRBJ2-5 and V is TRBV5-1; 7 bases map to TRBD1. This CDR3 region has 14 residues. The germline V gene encodes CDR1 SGHRS and CDR2 YFSETQ. Trimming took 4 bases from V and 1 from J; bases not matched to a gene: 4. The CDR3 bases are TGCGCCAGCAGCGGGGGACAGACCCAAGAGACCCAGTACTTC. This codes for CASSGGQTQETQYF.

This clonotype was seen only a few times. The gene calls are TRBV11-2 and TRBJ1-6; 8 bases agree with TRBD1. The CDR3 has 15 residues. After removal of 5 bases from V and 10 bases from J, the junction contained 10 bases not matched to a gene. Germline loops: CDR1 SGHAT, CDR2 FQNNGV. The CDR3 protein is CASSRERTGLSPLHF. The CDR3 DNA is TGTGCCAGCAGCCGAGAGAGGACAGGGCTATCACCCCTCCACTTT.

This clonotype was seen repeatedly, ten times or more. The V and J genes are TRBV5-1 and TRBJ2-5; D gene uncertain. The germline V and J ends were trimmed by 3 bases and 4 bases, with 13 bases remaining between them. The CDR3 spans 14 residues. CDR1 and CDR2 from the germline V gene are SGHRS and YFSETQ. CDR3 DNA: TGCGCCAGCAGCTCGCGATCCGACGGAGAGACCCAGTACTTC. Amino acid sequence: CASSSRSDGETQYF.